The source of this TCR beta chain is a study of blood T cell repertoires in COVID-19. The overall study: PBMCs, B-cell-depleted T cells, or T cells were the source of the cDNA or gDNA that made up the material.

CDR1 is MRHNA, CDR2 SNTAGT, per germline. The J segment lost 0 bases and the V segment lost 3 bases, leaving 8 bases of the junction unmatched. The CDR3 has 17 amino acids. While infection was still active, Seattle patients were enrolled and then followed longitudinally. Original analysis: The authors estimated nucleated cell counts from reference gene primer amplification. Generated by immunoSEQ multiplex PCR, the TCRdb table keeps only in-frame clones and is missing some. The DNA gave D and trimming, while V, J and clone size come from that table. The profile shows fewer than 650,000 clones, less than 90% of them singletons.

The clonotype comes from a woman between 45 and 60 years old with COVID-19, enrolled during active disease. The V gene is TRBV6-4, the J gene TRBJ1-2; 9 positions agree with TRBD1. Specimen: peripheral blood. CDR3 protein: CASSEVGQGSANYGYTF. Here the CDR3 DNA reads TGTGCCAGCAGTGAGGTGGGACAGGGTTCGGCTAACTATGGCTACACCTTC.